The 29 T cell receptor beta chains below all came from one sample that was sequenced in a study of blood T cell repertoires in COVID-19. The data were produced by immunoSEQ multiplex PCR, yet TCRdb's version contains in-frame clones alone and is incomplete. In the table there are roughly 200,000 clones, nearly 90% of which are singletons. Sequenced material: peripheral blood. The receptors originated from a woman in her late teens or twenties who had recovered from COVID-19.

The table lists this clone with a count of one. The gene calls are TRBV4-3 and TRBJ2-3, with D possibly being TRBD1 (5 bases). Deletions cut 7 bases from V and 0 bases from J, with 11 bases between. This CDR3 has 14 amino acids. Germline CDR1 and CDR2: LGHNA and YSLEER. The CDR3 is CASKGAGSTDTQYF. In DNA form, the CDR3 reads TGCGCCAGCAAAGGGGCAGGTAGCACAGATACGCAGTATTTT.

The rearrangement joins TRBV6-6 to TRBJ2-7; tentatively, D is TRBD1 (5 bases). The V end lost 2 bases, the J end lost 3 bases, and 5 bases lay between the germline ends. The CDR3 has 12 amino acids. Germline CDR1 MNHNY, CDR2 SVGAGI (reference sequence). The CDR3 loop reads CASSYQGYEQYF. Here the CDR3 DNA reads TGTGCCAGCAGTTACCAGGGCTACGAGCAGTACTTC.

The chain uses TRBV19 and TRBJ1-1, with 7 bases fitting TRBD1. Germline V gives CDR1 LNHDA, CDR2 SQIVND (reference sequence). CDR3 length: 13 residues. V lost 5 bases and J lost 3; bases outside the gene matches: 3. The CDR3: CASSDREDTEAFF. The CDR3 DNA reads as TGTGCCAGTAGTGACAGGGAGGACACTGAAGCTTTCTTT. Full variable domain (rest looked up from reference TRBV19 and TRBJ1-1): DGGITQSPKYLFRKEGQNVTLSCEQNLNHDAMYWYRQDPGQGLRLIYYSQIVNDFQKGDIAEGYSVSREKKESFPLTVTSAQKNPTAFYLCASSDREDTEAFFGQGTRLTVV.

This clone was seen a handful of times. J is TRBJ1-4 and V is TRBV11-2, with 7 nucleotides matching TRBD1. The CDR3 is made up of 18 amino acids. CDR1 is SGHAT, CDR2 FQNNGV, per germline. The junction had 13 bases not matched to a gene; V was cut back by 1 base and J by 5 bases. The CDR3 DNA follows: TGTGCCAGCAGCTTAGTGGTAAAGGGGGCCACGGGAAATGAAAAACTGTTTTTT. As protein: CASSLVVKGATGNEKLFF.

The V call is TRBV6-6, the J call TRBJ1-1; TRBD1 matches 8 bases. CDR1 is MNHNY, CDR2 SVGAGI, per germline (reference sequence). The V segment lost 6 bases and the J segment 3 bases; nucleotides outside the gene matches: 9. CDR3 length: 15 residues. This chain's CDR3 is CASSHRQGLDTEAFF. DNA of the CDR3: TGTGCCAGCAGCCACAGACAGGGGTTGGACACTGAAGCTTTCTTT.

V gene TRBV7-6 combines with J gene TRBJ1-6; D is uncertain. V dropped 3 bases and J dropped 0 bases, with 6 bases sitting between them. Germline lookup yields CDR1 SGHVS and CDR2 FNYEAQ. This CDR3 is 15 amino acids long. The CDR3 DNA reads as TGTGCCAGCAGCTTCTCGAGCTCCTATAATTCACCCCTCCACTTT. Its protein product is CASSFSSSYNSPLHF. The full variable domain, completed using reference TRBV7-6 and TRBJ1-6, is GAGVSQSPRYKVTKRGQDVALRCDPISGHVSLYWYRQALGQGPEFLTYFNYEAQQDKSGLPNDRFSAERPEGSISTLTIQRTEQRDSAMYRCASSFSSSYNSPLHFGNGTRLTVT.

The V and J genes are TRBV6-5 and TRBJ1-2; tentatively, D is TRBD1 (6 bases). This CDR3 comprises 13 residues. Per germline, CDR1 MNHEY and CDR2 SVGAGI. V was shortened by 6 bases and J by 4 bases, with 12 bases between the two germline ends. This CDR3 is CASRLGQTYGYTF. CDR3 coding DNA: TGTGCCAGCAGACTAGGACAGACCTATGGCTACACCTTC.

The chain has TRBV9 and TRBJ1-2, with D possibly TRBD1 on 5 matching bases. V was pared by 0 bases and J by 5 bases, with 8 bases between. Germline V gene lookup returns CDR1 SGDLS and CDR2 YYNGEE. This CDR3 contains 13 residues. The CDR3 loop reads CASSVGRAYGYTF. In DNA form, the CDR3 reads TGTGCCAGCAGCGTAGGCAGGGCGTATGGCTACACCTTC.

The rearrangement uses TRBV7-9 and TRBJ2-7, with TRBD1 matching 7 bases. Per germline, CDR1 SEHNR and CDR2 FQNEAQ (reference sequence). This CDR3 contains 15 residues. Unmatched junction bases numbered 10, after V lost 5 bases and J lost 3 bases. As DNA, the CDR3 is TGTGCCAGCAGCCAGAGACAGGGTTTGCGCTACGAGCAGTACTTC. This codes for CASSQRQGLRYEQYF.

The CDR3 here is CASSVSRGRPQHF. As DNA, the CDR3 is TGTGCCAGCAGCGTATCAAGGGGTCGGCCCCAGCATTTT. J is TRBJ1-5 and V is TRBV7-2; TRBD1 might be the D (5 bases). CDR3 length: 13 amino acids. Germline V gene data show CDR1 as SGHTA and CDR2 as FQGNSA. V was cut by 5 bases and J by 9 bases, with 14 bases left in between.

The rearrangement joins TRBV6-5 to TRBJ2-7; D is unresolved. Germline assignment: CDR1 MNHEY and CDR2 SVGAGI. V was cut by 5 bases and J by 2 bases, with 7 bases left in between. This CDR3 spans 12 amino acids. CDR3 residues: CASSPDTYEQYF. The CDR3 nucleotides are TGTGCCAGCAGTCCCGACACCTACGAGCAGTACTTC.

V and J are TRBV24-1 and TRBJ2-7; tentatively, D is TRBD1 (5 bases). Germline CDR1 is KGHDR and CDR2 is SFDVKD. The CDR3 runs to 13 residues. With 3 bases removed from V and 5 bases from J, the gap between germline ends came to 10 bases. The chain's CDR3 is CATSDPGRDEQYF. In DNA, the CDR3 is TGTGCCACCAGTGATCCAGGGCGTGACGAGCAGTACTTC.

This chain connects TRBV27 to TRBJ2-1; D may be TRBD2 (6 bases). CDR1 is MNHEY and CDR2 is SMNVEV in the germline V gene (reference sequence). Deletions cut 1 base from V and 2 bases from J, with 18 bases between. This CDR3 spans 18 amino acids. CDR3 sequence reads: CASSLWEDAHPTYNEQFF. In nucleotides, the CDR3 is TGTGCCAGCAGTTTATGGGAGGACGCACATCCTACCTACAATGAGCAGTTCTTC.

The chain combines TRBV18 with TRBJ1-4; 9 bases fit TRBD1. The ends lost 3 bases at V and 8 bases at J; junction bases unmatched: 13. The CDR3 totals 17 residues. The germline V gene has CDR1 KGHSH and CDR2 LQKENI. The CDR3 region is CASSPIGGTGYAEKLFF. CDR3 in DNA: TGTGCCAGCTCACCCATCGGCGGGACAGGGTATGCAGAAAAACTGTTTTTT.

The chain has TRBV29-1 and TRBJ2-1, with 9 bases matching TRBD2. This CDR3 comprises 14 residues. Germline V gives CDR1 SQVTM, CDR2 ANQGSEA. V gave up 2 bases and J gave up 9 bases; unmatched junction bases: 8. CDR3 in amino acids: CSVERLAGFGEQFF. The CDR3 region has the DNA TGCAGCGTTGAAAGGCTAGCGGGATTCGGTGAGCAGTTCTTC.

J is TRBJ1-1 and V is TRBV19; 10 positions agree with TRBD1. The junction had 3 bases not matched to a gene; V was cut back by 7 bases and J by 4 bases. Germline V gene lookup returns CDR1 LNHDA and CDR2 SQIVND (reference sequence). The CDR3 has 13 amino acids. CDR3 bases: TGTGCCAGTACGCGGGACAGGGGCACTGAAGCTTTCTTT. This sequence encodes CASTRDRGTEAFF.

This clone was seen only a few times. The chain uses TRBV28 and TRBJ2-5; a weak D match, TRBD2 (6 bases). From germline, CDR1 is MDHEN and CDR2 SYDVKM. V gave up 5 bases and J gave up 5 bases, with 18 bases separating them. The CDR3 runs to 15 residues. The CDR3 DNA reads as TGTGCCAGCAGTCTTTCCGGGGGAAGGGTGGAGACCCAGTACTTC. Protein sequence: CASSLSGGRVETQYF.

The chain is built from TRBV6-5 and TRBJ1-3; TRBD1 might be the D (5 bases). The CDR3 totals 13 residues. Trimming pared 4 bases from V and 3 bases from J, leaving 7 bases between. CDR1 MNHEY and CDR2 SVGAGI come from the germline V gene. Written as DNA, the CDR3 is TGTGCCAGCAGTTCAGGGATTGGAAACACCATATATTTT. Its protein is CASSSGIGNTIYF.

This chain links TRBV2 with TRBJ1-4, with D hard to call. Trimming cost V 8 bases and J 3 bases, with 13 bases left between them. CDR1 and CDR2 (germline): SNHLY, FYNNEI. CDR3 length: 14 amino acids. CDR3 nucleotides: TGTGCCAGCTGGAGAGGCGAGGCTAATGAAAAACTGTTTTTT. Its protein product is CASWRGEANEKLFF.

The chain employs TRBV7-6 and TRBJ1-3; D may be TRBD1 (5 bases). Per the germline V gene, CDR1 is SGHVS and CDR2 is FNYEAQ. V lost 3 bases, J lost 2 bases, and 8 bases lay in between. This CDR3 contains 14 residues. In nucleotides, the CDR3 is TGTGCCAGCAGCTTGGCGACAGCTGGAAACACCATATATTTT. It is translated as CASSLATAGNTIYF.

The V gene is TRBV27, the J gene TRBJ2-1; perhaps TRBD2 as D (5 bases). The germline V gene encodes CDR1 MNHEY and CDR2 SMNVEV (reference sequence). The CDR3 length is 12 residues. The V gene lost 4 bases and the J gene lost 5 bases, with 6 bases spanning the gap. For the CDR3, the DNA is TGTGCCAGCAGTTACGGGGACAATGAGCAGTTCTTC. Translated: CASSYGDNEQFF.

The CDR3 protein is CASGLGAAGEKLFF. In nucleotides, the CDR3 is TGTGCTAGTGGTTTGGGGGCCGCGGGGGAAAAACTGTTTTTT. V gene TRBV12-5 combines with J gene TRBJ1-4; no clear D. The V end lost 1 base, the J end lost 8 bases, and 11 bases lay between the germline ends. CDR3 length equals 14 residues. Germline CDR1 and CDR2: LGHNT and FRNRAP.

This chain connects TRBV10-3 to TRBJ2-3; D is ambiguous. CDR3 size: 13 residues. Germline V gene lookup returns CDR1 ENHRY and CDR2 SYGVKD. Trimming took 8 bases from V and 2 from J, leaving 11 bases between them. The CDR3 sequence is CAIGTQNTDTQYF. CDR3 DNA sequence: TGTGCCATCGGAACACAGAACACAGATACGCAGTATTTT.

This sequence joins TRBV7-9 and TRBJ1-2; D perhaps matches TRBD1 (6 bases). Germline CDR1 reads SEHNR; CDR2 reads FQNEAQ (reference sequence). The CDR3 has 16 residues. Trimming cost V 2 bases and J 8 bases, with 21 bases left between them. The CDR3 DNA sequence: TGTGCCAGCAGCTTAAAATCGGGGGGCCAGAGGGGAGGCTACACCTTC. Its translation: CASSLKSGGQRGGYTF.

This clone occurred a few times. The chain joins TRBV6-5 to TRBJ1-1; D unclear. The CDR3 is 14 amino acids. The V end was cut by 2 bases, the J end by 0 bases, with 7 bases between. Germline V lookup: CDR1 MNHEY, CDR2 SVGAGI. As DNA, the CDR3 is TGTGCCAGCAGTTACGACGGGATGAACACTGAAGCTTTCTTT. This codes for CASSYDGMNTEAFF.

V and J are TRBV4-3 and TRBJ2-2, with D unresolved. Germline V gene sequence: CDR1 LGHNA, CDR2 YSLEER. V was shortened by 1 base and J by 6 bases, with 12 bases between the two germline ends. CDR3 length: 15 amino acids. CDR3 DNA: TGCGCCAGCAGCCAAGTGTCTTTCTTCTCCGGGGAGCTGTTTTTT. Translated, it gives CASSQVSFFSGELFF.

The chain recombines TRBV15 with TRBJ1-5; D remains ambiguous. Trimming left V 4 bases short and J 4 bases short, with 8 bases between. CDR3 size: 13 residues. Germline-derived CDR1 and CDR2 are LNHNV and YYDKDF (reference sequence). The CDR3, as DNA: TGTGCCACCAGCATAGTTCGGAATCAGCCCCAGCATTTT. Protein sequence: CATSIVRNQPQHF. Full variable domain (remainder filled in from reference TRBV15 and TRBJ1-5): DAMVIQNPRYQVTQFGKPVTLSCSQTLNHNVMYWYQQKSSQAPKLLFHYYDKDFNNEADTPDNFQSRRPNTSFCFLDIRSPGLGDTAMYLCATSIVRNQPQHFGDGTRLSIL.

CDR3 in amino acids: CASSLGGRGSNEQFF. The CDR3 coding sequence is TGTGCCAGCAGCTTAGGGGGACGGGGGTCCAATGAGCAGTTCTTC. The J gene is TRBJ2-1, the V gene TRBV7-3; tentatively, D is TRBD2 (6 bases). Trimming stripped 2 bases from V and 6 bases from J, with 14 bases between. Germline-derived CDR1 and CDR2 are SGHTA and FQGTGA. The CDR3 spans 15 residues.

This sequence joins TRBV19 and TRBJ2-7; possible D gene TRBD1, 6 bases. The CDR3 spans 15 residues. Germline V gene data show CDR1 as LNHDA and CDR2 as SQIVND (reference sequence). Deletions cut 1 base from V and 3 bases from J, with 13 bases between. The CDR3 region is CASSIVLQGNYEQYF. The CDR3 bases are TGTGCCAGTAGTATAGTGCTACAGGGCAACTACGAGCAGTACTTC.